This T cell receptor beta chain was sequenced during a study of control samples from healthy donors and cancer patients. Germline CDR1 is LGHNA and CDR2 is YNFKEQ. This CDR3 contains 12 residues. V was shortened by 1 base and J by 6 bases, with 5 bases between the two germline ends. Sequencing used immunoSEQ multiplex PCR; TCRdb keeps in-frame clones, though not all of them. The top ten clones hold 4.5% to 6% of a sample with 150,000 or so clones, almost 90% of them seen once. The chain has TRBV4-2 and TRBJ2-3; no reliable D call. Sequences were obtained from blood. The TCR comes from a woman in her twenties or thirties in good health. For the CDR3, the DNA is TGTGCCAGCAGCCAAGTCGCGGATACGCAGTATTTT. This translates into CASSQVADTQYF.